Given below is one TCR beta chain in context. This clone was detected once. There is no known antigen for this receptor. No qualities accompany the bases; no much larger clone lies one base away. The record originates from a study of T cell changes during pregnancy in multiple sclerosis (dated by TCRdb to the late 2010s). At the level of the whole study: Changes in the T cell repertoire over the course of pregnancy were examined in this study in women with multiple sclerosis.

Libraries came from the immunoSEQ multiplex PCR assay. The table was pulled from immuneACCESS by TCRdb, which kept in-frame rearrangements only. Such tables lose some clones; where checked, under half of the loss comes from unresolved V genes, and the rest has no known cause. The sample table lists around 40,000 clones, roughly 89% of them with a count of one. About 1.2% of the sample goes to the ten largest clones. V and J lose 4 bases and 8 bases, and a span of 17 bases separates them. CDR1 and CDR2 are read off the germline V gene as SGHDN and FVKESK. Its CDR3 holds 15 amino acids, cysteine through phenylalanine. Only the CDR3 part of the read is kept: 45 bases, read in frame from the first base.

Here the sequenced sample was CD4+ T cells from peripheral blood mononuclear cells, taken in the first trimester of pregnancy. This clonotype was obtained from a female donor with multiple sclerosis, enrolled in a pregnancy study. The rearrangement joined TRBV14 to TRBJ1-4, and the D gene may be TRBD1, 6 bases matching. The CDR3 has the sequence CASSPPTGRGEKLFF. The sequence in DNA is TGTGCCAGCAGCCCCCCTACAGGGCGTGGGGAAAAACTGTTTTTT.